The TCR beta chain under discussion was sequenced for a study of metastatic and nonmetastatic thyroid tumors. Study-wide background: Samples came from malignant and benign thyroid patients, and repertoires were compared across blood and tumor or nodule tissue.

Study-level points and caveats: Patients with malignant thyroid tumors reportedly had significantly higher TCR beta diversity than those with benign nodules, in blood and tumor.

TCRdb reanalyzed the PCR reads via MiXCR. Here the sample spans tens of thousands of clones, about an eighth being singletons. This clone turned up a few times. The antigen remains unidentified. A much larger clone lies one base from this, so it may be a read error. The CDR3 does not close with the conserved phenylalanine or tryptophan, likely indicating a read error. Each patient went into thyroid surgery without having received any treatment. Deletions cut 4 bases from V and 3 bases from J, with 6 bases between. The length of the CDR3 is 13 residues. The germline V gene encodes CDR1 LGHDT and CDR2 YNNKEL (reference sequence).

This receptor was taken from a female donor with papillary thyroid cancer or a benign thyroid nodule (not recorded which). Some clones in this sample may be carry-over from other donors' samples. This rearrangement joins TRBV3-1 to TRBJ2-2; a weak D match, TRBD2 (5 bases). The sequencing sample was made of blood. This CDR3 is CASSPRDTGELFL. The CDR3 DNA is TGTGCCAGCAGCCCGAGGGACACCGGGGAGCTGTTTCTT.